These T cell receptor beta chains were read from a single sample in a study of post-analysis software for immune sequencing data. One entry per CDR3 protein, called by TCRdb with MiXCR from the PCR reads. The sample comprises about 430,000 distinct CDR3 sequences, about 40% of which are singletons, and about 7.6% rests with the top ten. The material sequenced was blood. Source of these receptors: a girl aged 2-10 years with multiple sclerosis. The CDR3 runs from the conserved cysteine through the conserved F or W. The D gene is left open where the match is weak. Only part of the rows carry a size: once, few, many, or a class if the clone is expanded.

d_gene,v_gene,j_gene,abundance,CDR3aa,CDR3nt
TRBD1,TRBV4-1,TRBJ1-1,many,CASSQDSGQGRTEAFF,TGCGCCAGCAGCCAAGATTCGGGACAGGGGAGGACTGAAGCTTTCTTT
TRBD1,TRBV7-8,TRBJ2-3,.,CASTRDRTYTDTQYF,TGCGCCAGCACTCGGGACAGGACCTACACAGATACGCAGTATTTT
.,TRBV28,TRBJ2-7,.,CASSLPGPSYEQYF,TGTGCCAGCAGTTTACCGGGACCCTCCTACGAGCAGTACTTC
.,TRBV4-3,TRBJ2-3,many,CASSAGGVTDTQYF,TGCGCCAGCAGCGCAGGTGGAGTCACAGATACGCAGTATTTT
.,TRBV11-2,TRBJ2-7,few,CASSSQTASSSYEQYF,TGTGCCAGCAGCTCACAGACAGCCTCTAGCTCCTACGAGCAGTACTTC
TRBD1,TRBV10-3,TRBJ1-2,few,CATGQGAVGYGYTF,TGTGCCACCGGACAGGGGGCGGTAGGATATGGCTACACCTTC
TRBD1,TRBV19,TRBJ2-7,.,CASTPGTGGGYEQYF,TGTGCCAGTACCCCCGGGACAGGGGGAGGGTACGAGCAGTACTTC
.,TRBV28,TRBJ2-5,few,CASSFLEGGGETQYF,TGTGCCAGCAGTTTTTTAGAGGGAGGAGGCGAGACCCAGTACTTC
TRBD1,TRBV18,TRBJ2-1,few,CASSPQGDSNEQFF,TGTGCCAGCTCACCACAAGGGGACAGCAATGAGCAGTTCTTC
.,TRBV7-8,TRBJ1-2,.,CASSLEAGYNYGYTF,TGTGCCAGCAGCTTAGAAGCGGGGTATAACTATGGCTACACCTTC
TRBD1,TRBV29-1,TRBJ2-2,.,CSGGGQGDTGERFF,TGCAGCGGGGGTGGACAGGGGGACACCGGGGAGCGGTTTTTT
.,TRBV7-6,TRBJ2-7,few,CASSLDGLRQYF,TGTGCCAGCAGCTTAGATGGTCTAAGGCAGTACTTC
.,TRBV7-2,TRBJ2-1,.,CASSLVVEGEQFF,TGTGCCAGCAGCTTAGTGGTGGAAGGTGAGCAGTTCTTC
TRBD2,TRBV7-8,TRBJ2-3,.,CASRSTSSTQYF,TGTGCCAGCAGGTCGACTAGCAGTACCCAGTATTTT
.,TRBV7-9,TRBJ2-1,.,CASSDNEQFF,TGTGCCAGCAGCGACAATGAGCAGTTCTTC
.,TRBV3-1,TRBJ2-7,.,CASSQDSTSFEQYF,TGTGCCAGCAGCCAAGACTCCACCAGCTTCGAGCAGTACTTC
TRBD2,TRBV4-2,TRBJ2-1,.,CASSQDSTSGSWEQFF,TGTGCCAGCAGCCAAGATTCGACTAGCGGGAGCTGGGAGCAGTTCTTC
.,TRBV21-1,TRBJ2-3,.,CASSKVVDTQYF,TGTGCCAGCAGCAAAGTTGTGGATACGCAGTATTTT
.,TRBV20-1,TRBJ2-1,.,CSGMAPVPNNEQFF,TGCAGTGGAATGGCCCCGGTTCCAAACAATGAGCAGTTCTTC
.,TRBV14,TRBJ2-7,.,CASRMTGSYEQYF,TGTGCCAGCAGAATGACAGGCTCCTACGAGCAGTACTTC
TRBD1,TRBV5-4,TRBJ2-5,.,CASSLSRGQGEQYF,TGTGCCAGCAGCTTGAGTAGGGGGCAGGGAGAGCAGTACTTC
.,TRBV6-5,TRBJ2-7,few,CASSYPRDGGSYEQYF,TGTGCCAGCAGTTACCCAAGGGACGGAGGCTCCTACGAGCAGTACTTC
TRBD1,TRBV19,TRBJ1-6,few,CASSIRGQGNSPLHF,TGTGCCAGTAGTATACGGGGACAGGGTAATTCACCCCTCCACTTT
TRBD1,TRBV6-5,TRBJ2-7,.,CASSYSVTGGLYEQYF,TGTGCCAGCAGTTACTCTGTGACAGGGGGTCTGTACGAGCAGTACTTC
TRBD2,TRBV29-1,TRBJ2-7,many,CSVEVWSSGYEQYF,TGCAGCGTTGAAGTATGGTCTAGCGGGTACGAGCAGTACTTC
TRBD1,TRBV15,TRBJ1-2,.,CATSRDQDRGRGYTF,TGTGCCACCAGCAGAGATCAAGACAGGGGGCGAGGCTACACCTTC
TRBD1,TRBV10-3,TRBJ2-3,few,CAISEWGTGASTDTQYF,TGTGCCATCAGTGAGTGGGGGACAGGGGCCTCCACAGATACGCAGTATTTT
TRBD1,TRBV12-3/TRBV12-4,TRBJ1-4,.,CASSRDRGTEKLFF,TGTGCCAGCAGTCGGGACAGGGGAACTGAAAAACTGTTTTTT
.,TRBV27,TRBJ2-5,.,CASGPLKEEETQYF,TGTGCCAGCGGCCCCCTCAAGGAGGAAGAGACCCAGTACTTC
TRBD1,TRBV18,TRBJ2-7,.,CASSPPGQGASYEQYF,TGTGCCAGCTCACCACCGGGACAGGGGGCCTCCTACGAGCAGTACTTC
TRBD2,TRBV7-2,TRBJ2-1,few,CASSPPTGTSGGHEQFF,TGTGCCAGCAGTCCCCCCACCGGGACTAGCGGCGGTCATGAGCAGTTCTTC
.,TRBV5-1,TRBJ2-3,.,CASSLYLGTSSTDTQYF,TGCGCCAGCAGCTTGTATCTGGGCACTTCTAGCACAGATACGCAGTATTTT
.,TRBV11-2,TRBJ2-5,few,CASSHTGETQYF,TGTGCCAGCAGCCACACCGGGGAGACCCAGTACTTC
.,TRBV5-1,TRBJ1-2,.,CASSPEGQGNYGYTF,TGCGCCAGCAGCCCGGAAGGGCAGGGGAACTATGGCTACACCTTC
.,TRBV27,TRBJ2-7,.,CASSLASPGTGYEQYF,TGTGCCAGCAGTTTAGCCTCACCCGGGACGGGCTACGAGCAGTACTTC
TRBD1,TRBV3-1,TRBJ2-7,.,CASSRKPGQISYEQYF,TGTGCCAGCAGCCGAAAGCCGGGACAGATAAGCTACGAGCAGTACTTC
.,TRBV5-6,TRBJ2-1,many,CASSEGGNEQFF,TGTGCCAGCAGTGAAGGGGGGAATGAGCAGTTCTTC
.,TRBV29-1,TRBJ2-1,few,CSVEGRLYNEQFF,TGCAGCGTTGAAGGCAGATTATACAATGAGCAGTTCTTC
TRBD1,TRBV20-1,TRBJ1-2,.,CSALGQGSSGYTF,TGCAGTGCTCTCGGACAGGGGTCAAGTGGCTACACCTTC
TRBD2,TRBV20-1,TRBJ2-1,few,CSARAGSGRGSEQFF,TGCAGTGCTAGAGCAGGTAGCGGGAGAGGGAGTGAGCAGTTCTTC
.,TRBV20-1,TRBJ2-5,.,CSGNLDSAQETQYF,TGCAGCGGTAATTTGGACAGTGCCCAAGAGACCCAGTACTTC